The entry that follows covers one TCR beta chain sequence. The CDR3 covers 15 residues. V was trimmed by 6 bases and J by 3 bases, leaving 16 bases between them. Looked up from germline, CDR1 is MNHEY and CDR2 is SVGAGI. The data were obtained in a study of neoadjuvant anti-PD-1 for oral cavity cancer. Profiled with immunoSEQ multiplex PCR; TCRdb holds only in-frame clones, not every one. Counted here are more than 10,000 clones, more than 60% occurring once; the ten biggest clones make up 2% to 3%. These oral cavity squamous cell carcinomas were HPV-negative and locally advanced. Analysis of PBMCs was direct, with no culture step.

V gene TRBV6-5 combines with J gene TRBJ2-3, with D possibly being TRBD1 or TRBD2 (5 bases each). Here the sequenced sample was PBMCs, taken before nivolumab (anti-PD-1) treatment. This receptor was identified in a person between 40 and 80 years old with oral cavity squamous cell carcinoma. The CDR3 sequence is CASRSGTSWTDTQYF. The CDR3 nucleotides are TGTGCCAGCAGGTCAGGGACCTCTTGGACAGATACGCAGTATTTT.